This is a list of T cell receptor beta chains from one sample in a study of blood T cell repertoires in COVID-19. Clones were sequenced by immunoSEQ multiplex PCR, and TCRdb holds only the in-frame ones, with some missing. This sample has about 100,000 clones; 65% to 90% occur once, and the top ten carry over 1.5%. Sequencing used peripheral blood. The receptors derive from a man older than 75 with acute or convalescent COVID-19. CDR3s include the opening cysteine and the closing phenylalanine or tryptophan. The order of the fields is J gene, clone size, V gene, CDR3 length, D gene, CDR3 protein, CDR3 DNA. A D gene is named only where the DNA matches it firmly. A clone size is listed for some rows: how often the clone was seen (once, few, many), or a class if it is expanded.

>TRBJ2-3|once|TRBV6-4|14|TRBD2
CAPRGGRSTDTQYF
TGTGCCCCCCGGGGGGGTCGTAGCACAGATACGCAGTATTTT
>TRBJ2-7|.|TRBV4-3|13|.
CASSQEGGSEQYF
TGCGCCAGCAGCCAAGAAGGAGGATCCGAGCAGTACTTC
>TRBJ2-2|.|TRBV2|15|.
CASRALVSGTGELFF
TGTGCCAGCAGGGCTTTAGTGAGCGGGACCGGGGAGCTGTTTTTT
>TRBJ2-7|.|TRBV19|13|.
CASSIFEADEQYF
TGTGCCAGTAGTATATTTGAAGCCGACGAGCAGTACTTC
>TRBJ2-2|few|TRBV6-6|15|.
CASKINGMGTGELFF
TGTGCCAGCAAAATCAACGGGATGGGCACCGGGGAGCTGTTTTTT
>TRBJ2-5|.|TRBV7-2|18|TRBD2
CASSSSGTSGSRYETQYF
TGTGCCAGCAGCTCCTCCGGGACTAGCGGGAGTAGGTACGAGACCCAGTACTTC
>TRBJ2-7|.|TRBV10-3|13|.
CAISESGRHEQYF
TGTGCCATCAGTGAGTCGGGGCGCCACGAGCAGTACTTC
>TRBJ2-1|.|TRBV11-3|15|TRBD2
CASSLSGLAGNEQFF
TGTGCCAGCAGCCTTTCCGGACTAGCGGGAAATGAGCAGTTCTTC
>TRBJ2-6|.|TRBV27|14|.
CASSSYSGANVLTF
TGTGCCAGCAGTTCCTACTCTGGGGCCAACGTCCTGACTTTC
>TRBJ1-6|.|TRBV27|16|.
CASSLTVDSYNSPLHF
TGTGCCAGCAGTTTGACAGTCGACTCCTATAATTCACCCCTCCACTTT
>TRBJ1-1|.|TRBV9|15|TRBD1
CASSVSQGASTEAFF
TGTGCCAGCAGCGTATCTCAGGGGGCTAGCACTGAAGCTTTCTTT
>TRBJ1-2|.|TRBV7-8|13|.
CASSPGDAYGYTF
TGTGCCAGCAGCCCAGGGGACGCTTATGGCTACACCTTC
>TRBJ2-7|.|TRBV5-4|13|TRBD2
CASSPEIAGGQYF
TGTGCCAGCAGCCCGGAAATAGCGGGAGGGCAGTACTTC
>TRBJ1-1|.|TRBV29-1|12|TRBD1
CSVTGGNTEAFF
TGCAGCGTTACAGGGGGAAACACTGAAGCTTTCTTT
>TRBJ1-6|.|TRBV5-4|15|.
CASSSESSYNSPLHF
TGTGCCAGCAGCTCTGAGAGCTCCTATAATTCACCCCTCCACTTT
>TRBJ1-5|.|TRBV28|13|.
CASRWSGGQPQHF
TGTGCCAGCAGGTGGTCGGGTGGCCAGCCCCAGCATTTT
>TRBJ2-7|.|TRBV6-5|13|TRBD1
CAGSRGPAYEQYF
TGTGCCGGAAGCAGGGGGCCGGCCTACGAGCAGTACTTC
>TRBJ2-2|.|TRBV10-3|12|.
CAIREQRRELFF
TGTGCCATCAGAGAACAGCGGCGGGAGCTGTTTTTT
>TRBJ2-7|.|TRBV6-6|13|.
CASSYRGGYEQYF
TGTGCCAGCAGTTACAGGGGCGGCTACGAGCAGTACTTC
>TRBJ2-7|.|TRBV19|14|TRBD2
CASSISTSGYEQYF
TGTGCCAGTAGTATATCGACTAGCGGCTACGAGCAGTACTTC
>TRBJ2-1|.|TRBV29-1|15|TRBD2
CSVDGSGDSYNEQFF
TGCAGCGTTGACGGTAGCGGGGATTCCTACAATGAGCAGTTCTTC
>TRBJ2-7|.|TRBV28|13|.
CASREGQRHEQYF
TGTGCCAGCAGGGAGGGACAGAGACACGAGCAGTACTTC
>TRBJ2-5|.|TRBV19|16|TRBD2
CASSGGLAGDQETQYF
TGTGCCAGTAGTGGCGGACTAGCGGGGGACCAAGAGACCCAGTACTTC
>TRBJ1-2|.|TRBV19|11|TRBD1
CASRQGDGYTF
TGTGCCAGTCGACAGGGGGATGGCTACACCTTC
>TRBJ2-7|.|TRBV24-1|14|.
CATSSWDKTYEQYF
TGTGCCACCAGCTCTTGGGACAAAACCTACGAGCAGTACTTC
>TRBJ1-2|.|TRBV7-2|15|.
CASSPTGPTLYGYTF
TGTGCCAGCAGCCCAACAGGGCCTACCCTCTATGGCTACACCTTC
>TRBJ2-3|.|TRBV25-1|18|TRBD2
CASSDPHGTSGSTDTQYF
TGTGCCAGCAGTGATCCTCATGGGACTAGCGGGAGCACAGATACGCAGTATTTT
>TRBJ1-1|many|TRBV14|14|.
CASSQAQQNTEAFF
TGTGCCAGCAGCCAAGCACAGCAGAACACTGAAGCTTTCTTT
>TRBJ2-1|.|TRBV19|15|.
CASSLTDPTYNEQFF
TGTGCCAGTAGCTTGACAGACCCTACCTACAATGAGCAGTTCTTC
>TRBJ2-2|.|TRBV11-2|15|.
CASSFQGANTGELFF
TGTGCCAGCAGCTTTCAAGGAGCCAACACCGGGGAGCTGTTTTTT
>TRBJ2-7|.|TRBV4-2|18|.
CASSQSISVGGASYEQYF
TGTGCCAGCAGCCAATCCATCTCGGTAGGCGGAGCCTCCTACGAGCAGTACTTC
>TRBJ2-5|.|TRBV28|15|.
CASSFNGNLGETQYF
TGTGCCAGCAGTTTCAACGGGAATCTCGGGGAGACCCAGTACTTC
>TRBJ1-1|.|TRBV28|14|.
CASSLSGGGTEAFF
TGTGCCAGCAGTTTATCCGGGGGTGGGACTGAAGCTTTCTTT
>TRBJ1-2|once|TRBV29-1|13|TRBD1
CSVEGQGASGYTF
TGCAGCGTGGAGGGACAGGGGGCGAGCGGCTACACCTTC
>TRBJ2-7|.|TRBV5-6|16|.
CASSLAPGSLRYEQYF
TGTGCCAGCAGCTTGGCCCCGGGATCCCTAAGGTACGAGCAGTACTTC
>TRBJ2-1|.|TRBV7-3|13|TRBD2
CASSLGTSGQQFF
TGTGCCAGCAGCTTAGGGACTAGCGGCCAGCAGTTCTTC
>TRBJ2-7|.|TRBV11-2|14|TRBD1
CASSTGTGGYEQYF
TGTGCCAGCAGCACGGGGACAGGGGGCTACGAGCAGTACTTC
>TRBJ2-7|once|TRBV28|14|.
CASSSLTILSEQYF
TGTGCCAGCAGTTCTTTGACTATTCTCAGCGAGCAGTACTTC
>TRBJ1-6|few|TRBV7-2|18|.
CASSLYDRPSSYNSPLHF
TGTGCCAGCAGCTTATATGACAGACCAAGCTCCTATAATTCACCCCTCCACTTT
>TRBJ1-1|once|TRBV5-1|18|TRBD1
CASSPSPGQGASNTEAFF
TGCGCCAGCAGCCCGAGTCCGGGACAGGGGGCGAGTAACACTGAAGCTTTCTTT
>TRBJ2-5|.|TRBV7-2|15|TRBD2
CASSFGGRPQETQYF
TGTGCCAGCAGCTTTGGCGGGAGGCCCCAAGAGACCCAGTACTTC
>TRBJ2-1|.|TRBV29-1|15|.
CSVVRPGRLDNEQFF
TGCAGCGTTGTCCGACCAGGCCGCTTGGACAATGAGCAGTTCTTC
>TRBJ2-1|.|TRBV2|15|.
CASSDTGPTYNEQFF
TGTGCCAGCAGTGATACAGGACCAACCTACAATGAGCAGTTCTTC
>TRBJ2-4|.|TRBV20-1|11|.
CSANGKNIQYF
TGCAGTGCTAACGGTAAAAACATTCAGTACTTC
>TRBJ1-1|.|TRBV29-1|14|TRBD1
CSVEPQGANTEAFF
TGCAGCGTTGAACCTCAGGGGGCGAACACTGAAGCTTTCTTT
>TRBJ2-2|.|TRBV5-1|15|TRBD1
CASTMDRGETGELFF
TGCGCCAGCACTATGGACAGGGGAGAGACCGGGGAGCTGTTTTTT
>TRBJ1-1|.|TRBV28|15|.
CASSLWDTGDTEAFF
TGTGCCAGCAGTTTATGGGACACAGGAGACACTGAAGCTTTCTTT
>TRBJ2-1|.|TRBV7-3|18|TRBD2
CASSPGTSGRSSYNEQFF
TGTGCCAGCAGCCCCGGGACTAGCGGGAGGAGCTCCTACAATGAGCAGTTCTTC
>TRBJ2-7|.|TRBV6-6|16|TRBD2
CASSRRTSGRGSEQYF
TGTGCCAGCAGTCGACGGACTAGCGGGAGGGGTTCCGAGCAGTACTTC